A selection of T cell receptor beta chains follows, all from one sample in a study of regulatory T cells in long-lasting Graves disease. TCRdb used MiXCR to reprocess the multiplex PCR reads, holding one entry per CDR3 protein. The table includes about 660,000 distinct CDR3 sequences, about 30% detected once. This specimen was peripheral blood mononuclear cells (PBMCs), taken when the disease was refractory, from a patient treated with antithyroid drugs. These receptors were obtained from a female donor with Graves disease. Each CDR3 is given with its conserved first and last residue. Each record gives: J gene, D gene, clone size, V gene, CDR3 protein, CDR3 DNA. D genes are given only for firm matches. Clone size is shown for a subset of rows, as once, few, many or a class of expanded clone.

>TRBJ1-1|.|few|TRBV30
CAWSDRVRGTEAFF
TGTGCCTGGAGTGACAGGGTGCGAGGAACTGAAGCTTTCTTT
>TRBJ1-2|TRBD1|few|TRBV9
CASRRQGFGYTF
TGTGCCAGCAGACGACAGGGGTTTGGCTACACCTTC
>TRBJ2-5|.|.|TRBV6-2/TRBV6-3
CASSKQGRETQYF
TGTGCCAGCAGTAAGCAGGGGCGAGAGACCCAGTACTTC
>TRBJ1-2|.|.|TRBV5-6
CASSDWDNDYGYTF
TGTGCCAGCAGCGATTGGGACAACGACTATGGCTACACCTTC
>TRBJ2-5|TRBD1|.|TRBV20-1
CSAEGTGVDKVGRSLGLGETQYF
TGCAGTGCAGAAGGGACAGGGGTCGATAAGGTCGGAAGGTCGCTCGGGCTTGGGGAGACCCAGTACTTC
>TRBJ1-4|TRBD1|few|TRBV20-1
CSAPGQGTEKLFF
TGCAGTGCTCCAGGACAGGGGACTGAAAAACTGTTTTTT
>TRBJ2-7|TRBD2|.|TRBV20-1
CSAALAGGPKQYF
TGCAGTGCCGCCCTAGCGGGAGGGCCAAAGCAGTACTTC
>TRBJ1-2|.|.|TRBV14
CASGRDNRNYGYTF
TGTGCCAGCGGCCGGGACAACCGAAACTATGGCTACACCTTC
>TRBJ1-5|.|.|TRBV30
CAWSGRGVQNQPQHF
TGTGCCTGGAGCGGAAGAGGGGTACAGAATCAGCCCCAGCATTTT
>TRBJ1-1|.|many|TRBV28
CASSHGGAMNTEAFF
TGTGCCAGCAGCCACGGAGGTGCCATGAACACTGAAGCTTTCTTT
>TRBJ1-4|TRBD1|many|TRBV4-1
CASSQGRQGFEKLFF
TGCGCCAGCAGCCAAGGTCGACAGGGATTTGAAAAACTGTTTTTT
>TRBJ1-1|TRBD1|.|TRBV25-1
CASSIRGGNTEAFF
TGTGCCAGCAGTATCAGGGGGGGGAATACTGAAGCTTTCTTT
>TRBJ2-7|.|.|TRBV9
CASSVVAQGPPYEQYF
TGTGCCAGCAGCGTAGTCGCGCAGGGGCCTCCCTACGAGCAGTACTTC
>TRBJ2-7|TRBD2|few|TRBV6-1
CASSGETSGSTEQYF
TGTGCCAGCAGTGGAGAGACTAGCGGGAGTACCGAGCAGTACTTC
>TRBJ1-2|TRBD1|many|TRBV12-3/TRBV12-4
CASRQGTEGYTF
TGTGCCAGCAGGCAGGGGACAGAGGGCTACACCTTC
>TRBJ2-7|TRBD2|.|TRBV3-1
CASSQDRGLALSSYEQYF
TGTGCCAGCAGCCAAGATCGTGGACTAGCGCTCAGCTCCTACGAGCAGTACTTC
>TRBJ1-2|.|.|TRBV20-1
CSVRDKLNYGYTF
TGCAGTGTCAGGGACAAACTCAACTATGGCTACACCTTC
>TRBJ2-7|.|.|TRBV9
CASSAHPLAREQYF
TGTGCCAGCAGCGCCCATCCATTGGCGCGGGAGCAGTACTTC
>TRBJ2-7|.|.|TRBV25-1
CASSESGTVLRGQYF
TGTGCCAGCAGTGAATCCGGGACGGTCCTACGAGGGCAGTACTTC
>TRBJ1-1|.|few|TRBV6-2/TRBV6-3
CASSYSDLNTEAFF
TGTGCCAGCAGTTACTCCGACCTGAACACTGAAGCTTTCTTT
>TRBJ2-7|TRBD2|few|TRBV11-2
CASSLDSGLAGTRSYEQYF
TGTGCCAGCAGCTTAGATTCAGGGCTAGCGGGAACCCGCTCCTACGAGCAGTACTTC
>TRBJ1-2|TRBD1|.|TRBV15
CATSRDLTGNYGYTF
TGTGCCACCAGCAGAGATCTGACAGGGAACTATGGCTACACCTTC
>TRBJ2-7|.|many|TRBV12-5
CASGLTLSWQYF
TGTGCTAGTGGTTTGACCCTGAGCTGGCAGTACTTC
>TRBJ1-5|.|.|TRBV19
CASSRGRDGNQPQHF
TGTGCCAGTAGTAGGGGCAGGGACGGCAATCAGCCCCAGCATTTT
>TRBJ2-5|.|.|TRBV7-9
CASTHSRGETQYF
TGTGCCAGCACCCACTCGAGGGGGGAGACCCAGTACTTC
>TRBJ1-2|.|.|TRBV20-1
CSANFQDYGYTF
TGCAGTGCTAACTTCCAGGACTATGGCTACACCTTC
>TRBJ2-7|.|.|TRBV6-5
CASSYGDGTYEQYF
TGTGCCAGCAGTTATGGAGATGGGACCTACGAGCAGTACTTC
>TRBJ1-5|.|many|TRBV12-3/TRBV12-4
CASSLAAQGGNQPQHF
TGTGCCAGCAGTTTAGCAGCCCAGGGAGGCAATCAGCCCCAGCATTTT
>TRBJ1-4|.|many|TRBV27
CASSFLGEVPTNEKLFF
TGTGCCAGCAGTTTCCTCGGAGAGGTCCCAACTAATGAAAAACTGTTTTTT
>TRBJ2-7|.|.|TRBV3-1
CASSHNKRASEQYF
TGTGCCAGCAGCCACAATAAACGGGCATCCGAGCAGTACTTC
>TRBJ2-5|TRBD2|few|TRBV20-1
CSASEREGGKETQYF
TGCAGTGCTAGTGAGCGGGAGGGCGGGAAAGAGACCCAGTACTTC
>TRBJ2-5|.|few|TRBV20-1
CSALTGLEAQETQYF
TGCAGTGCTTTAACAGGGTTGGAAGCACAAGAGACCCAGTACTTC
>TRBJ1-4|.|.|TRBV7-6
CASSWGLTGSEKLFF
TGTGCCAGCAGCTGGGGACTCACGGGAAGTGAAAAACTGTTTTTT
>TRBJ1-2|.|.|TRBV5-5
CASSLGHGNYGYTF
TGTGCCAGCAGCCTAGGACATGGCAACTATGGCTACACCTTC
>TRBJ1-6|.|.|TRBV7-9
CASSSTNAGLNSPLHF
TGTGCCAGCAGCTCAACGAACGCAGGATTAAATTCACCCCTCCACTTT
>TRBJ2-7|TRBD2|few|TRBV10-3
CAIRASGSFYEQYF
TGTGCCATCAGAGCTAGCGGAAGCTTCTACGAGCAGTACTTC
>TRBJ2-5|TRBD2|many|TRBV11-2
CASSLGTSGSQETQYF
TGTGCCAGCAGCTTAGGGACTAGCGGGTCCCAAGAGACCCAGTACTTC
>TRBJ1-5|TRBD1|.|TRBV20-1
CSALGQGGKPQHF
TGCAGTGCCCTCGGACAGGGAGGGAAGCCCCAGCATTTT
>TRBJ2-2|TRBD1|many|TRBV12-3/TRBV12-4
CASSLPGQGRTGELFF
TGTGCCAGCAGCCTCCCGGGACAGGGTCGGACCGGGGAGCTGTTTTTT
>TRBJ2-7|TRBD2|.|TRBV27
CAATSGRDEQYF
TGTGCCGCGACTAGCGGGAGAGACGAGCAGTACTTC
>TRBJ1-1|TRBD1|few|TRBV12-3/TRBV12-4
CASSYTGTGGTEAFF
TGTGCCAGCAGTTACACCGGGACAGGGGGTACTGAAGCTTTCTTT
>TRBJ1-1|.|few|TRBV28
CASTSPPGTEAFF
TGTGCCAGCACTAGTCCTCCGGGCACTGAAGCTTTCTTT
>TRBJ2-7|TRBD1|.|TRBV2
CATSPGQGSSYEQYF
TGTGCCACCTCACCGGGACAGGGGTCCTCCTACGAGCAGTACTTC
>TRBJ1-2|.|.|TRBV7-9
CASSLGDRGVPGYTF
TGTGCCAGCAGCTTAGGGGACCGGGGGGTTCCTGGCTACACCTTC
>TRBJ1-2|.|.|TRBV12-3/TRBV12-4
CASSPDGGDGYTF
TGTGCCAGCAGTCCAGACGGCGGGGATGGCTACACCTTC
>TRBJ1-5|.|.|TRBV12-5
CASGLVPGGSNRPQHF
TGTGCTAGTGGTTTGGTACCGGGTGGGAGCAATCGGCCCCAGCATTTT
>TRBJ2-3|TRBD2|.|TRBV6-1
CASIKSGGDTQYF
TGTGCCAGCATCAAATCGGGGGGAGATACGCAGTATTTT
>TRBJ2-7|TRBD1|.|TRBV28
CASGTTGNYEQYF
TGTGCCAGCGGAACGACAGGGAACTACGAGCAGTACTTC
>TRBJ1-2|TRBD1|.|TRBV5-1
CASSLTQGEDYGYTF
TGCGCCAGCAGCTTGACGCAGGGGGAGGACTATGGCTACACCTTC
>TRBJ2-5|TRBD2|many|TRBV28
CASMQPAGAETQYF
TGTGCCAGCATGCAGCCGGCGGGAGCCGAGACCCAGTACTTC
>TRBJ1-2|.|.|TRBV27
CASGFGTGGGYTF
TGTGCCAGCGGCTTTGGGACTGGGGGTGGCTACACCTTC
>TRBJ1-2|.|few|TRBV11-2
CASSLEGGRSYGYTF
TGTGCCAGCAGCTTAGAAGGGGGGCGAAGCTATGGCTACACCTTC
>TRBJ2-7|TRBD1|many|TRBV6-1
CASMDRWGEQYF
TGTGCCAGCATGGACAGGTGGGGCGAGCAGTACTTC
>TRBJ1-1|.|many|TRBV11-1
CASSGRAGTRLNTEAFF
TGTGCCAGCAGCGGTCGGGCGGGGACGCGGCTGAACACTGAAGCTTTCTTT
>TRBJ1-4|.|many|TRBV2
CASSPRSGRSEKLFF
TGTGCCAGCAGTCCAAGATCGGGACGTTCGGAAAAACTGTTTTTT
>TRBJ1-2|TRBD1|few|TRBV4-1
CASSHTGVGYGYTF
TGCGCCAGCAGCCACACAGGGGTCGGCTATGGCTACACCTTC
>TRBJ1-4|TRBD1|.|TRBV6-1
CASRDDRGAINEKLFF
TGTGCCAGCAGAGATGACAGGGGAGCTATTAATGAAAAACTGTTTTTT
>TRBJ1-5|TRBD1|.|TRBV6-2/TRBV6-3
CASRKTGVGQPQHF
TGTGCCAGCAGAAAAACAGGGGTCGGTCAGCCCCAGCATTTT
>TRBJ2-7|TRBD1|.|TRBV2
CASSDPSTGTTYEQYF
TGTGCCAGCAGTGATCCCTCGACAGGGACGACCTACGAGCAGTACTTC